This passage covers 26 T cell receptor beta chains from one sample sequenced in a study of OX40 agonist ivuxolimab in advanced cancers. The library was made by the immunoSEQ multiplex PCR assay. Not all clones reach the TCRdb copy of this immuneACCESS table, which keeps in-frame sequences only. Checked studies attribute under half of the gap to unresolved V genes and leave the rest unexplained. The sample table holds some 73,000 clones, of which about 90% were seen once. Around 0.86% of the sample is held by the ten biggest clonotypes. The sample here was CD4+ or CD8+ T cells sorted from blood, taken in a trial of the OX40 agonist ivuxolimab. The receptors shown here come from an adult with an advanced solid tumor such as melanoma, head and neck, liver or kidney cancer.

V usage is TRBV5-5 and J usage is TRBJ2-7; D remains unclear. The V gene's germline CDR1 is SGHKS and CDR2 YYEKEE (reference sequence). V lost 1 base and J 4 bases, leaving 15 bases between the germline ends. The CDR3 spans 15 residues. The CDR3: CASSLRTAWEYEQYF. In nucleotides, the CDR3 is TGTGCCAGCAGCTTGAGAACAGCGTGGGAATACGAGCAGTACTTC.

This chain links TRBV5-4 with TRBJ2-3; D call uncertain. V lost 2 bases and J 0 bases, leaving 1 base between the germline ends. Germline CDR1 is SGHNT and CDR2 is YYREEE (reference sequence). The CDR3 is 12 amino acids. The CDR3 loop reads CASSLSTDTQYF. In nucleotides, the CDR3 is TGTGCCAGCAGCTTAAGCACAGATACGCAGTATTTT.

The V gene is TRBV4-3, the J gene TRBJ2-2; 7 bases are shared with TRBD2. The V and J ends lost 3 bases and 5 bases, in that order; junction bases with no gene match: 6. Germline V gene sequence: CDR1 LGHNA, CDR2 YSLEER. The CDR3 totals 15 residues. The CDR3 DNA is TGCGCCAGCAGCCAGCGGGGGAGAAGTACCGGGGAGCTGTTTTTT. It encodes CASSQRGRSTGELFF.

V is TRBV7-3 and J is TRBJ1-1; perhaps TRBD1 as D (5 bases). Trimming removed 5 bases at V and 6 bases at J, with 13 bases between. Germline V gives CDR1 SGHTA, CDR2 FQGTGA. The CDR3 runs to 13 residues. The chain's CDR3 is CASSPTQGPEAFF. In nucleotides, the CDR3 is TGTGCCAGCAGCCCCACCCAGGGTCCTGAAGCTTTCTTT.

The chain recombines TRBV4-1 with TRBJ2-5; D is unclear. The V and J ends lost 2 bases and 4 bases respectively, with 8 bases between them. There are 13 residues in the CDR3. Per the germline V gene, CDR1 is MGHRA and CDR2 is YSYEKL. CDR3 sequence (DNA): TGCGCCAGCAGCCAAAATCCTCTAGAGACCCAGTACTTC. Translation gives CASSQNPLETQYF.

The chain links TRBV9 to TRBJ2-7, with D possibly matching TRBD1 (7 bases). Germline V CDR1 and CDR2: SGDLS, YYNGEE. The CDR3 contains 14 residues. V lost 3 bases to trimming and J lost 9 bases, with 19 bases between them. DNA of the CDR3: TGTGCCAGCAGCGCGACAGGGAGGTACGATGGGCAGTACTTC. This encodes CASSATGRYDGQYF. Full variable domain (missing parts from reference TRBV9 and TRBJ2-7): DSGVTQTPKHLITATGQRVTLRCSPRSGDLSVYWYQQSLDQGLQFLIQYYNGEERAKGNILERFSAQQFPDLHSELNLSSLELGDSALYFCASSATGRYDGQYFGPGTRLTVT.

The chain joins TRBV7-2 to TRBJ2-5, with 15 bases aligning to TRBD2. V gave up 4 bases and J gave up 4 bases; unmatched junction bases: 4. In germline, CDR1 is SGHTA, CDR2 FQGNSA. The CDR3 runs to 16 residues. CDR3 amino acids: CASSWGLAGGRETQYF. CDR3 bases: TGTGCCAGCAGCTGGGGACTAGCGGGAGGACGAGAGACCCAGTACTTC. Full variable domain (missing parts from reference TRBV7-2 and TRBJ2-5): GAGVSQSPSNKVTEKGKDVELRCDPISGHTALYWYRQSLGQGLEFLIYFQGNSAPDKSGLPSDRFSAERTGGSVSTLTIQRTQQEDSAVYLCASSWGLAGGRETQYFGPGTRLLVL.

The chain carries TRBV19 and TRBJ1-5, with 10 bases aligning to TRBD1. CDR1 and CDR2 from the germline V gene are LNHDA and SQIVND (reference sequence). V lost 6 bases and J lost 6; bases outside the gene matches: 11. The CDR3 consists of 16 residues. The CDR3 region has the DNA TGTGCCAGTAGGATCGACAGGGGGCGCGGCGGTCAGCCCCAGCATTTT. Protein product: CASRIDRGRGGQPQHF.

The chain links TRBV28 to TRBJ1-2; perhaps TRBD1 as D (5 bases). The CDR3 sequence is 16 residues long. Germline V CDR1 and CDR2: MDHEN, SYDVKM. Deletions cut 6 bases from V and 0 bases from J, with 17 bases between. CDR3 amino acids: CASRAAPGGTNYGYTF. The CDR3 DNA sequence: TGTGCCAGCAGGGCTGCCCCGGGGGGGACTAACTATGGCTACACCTTC.

The rearrangement joins TRBV28 to TRBJ1-6; D gene uncertain. Trimming removed 3 bases at V and 14 bases at J, with 8 bases between. Germline values: CDR1 MDHEN, CDR2 SYDVKM. The CDR3 is 11 residues long. The CDR3 loop is CASSFGSTLHF. The DNA of the CDR3 is TGTGCCAGCAGTTTTGGTTCGACCCTCCACTTT.

V usage is TRBV28 and J usage is TRBJ1-5; D unresolved. The CDR3 consists of 13 residues. CDR1 and CDR2 (germline): MDHEN, SYDVKM. The germline V and J ends were trimmed by 4 bases and 6 bases, with 10 bases remaining between them. The CDR3 region is CASSSGHRQPQHF. As DNA, the CDR3 is TGTGCCAGCAGTTCCGGCCACCGTCAGCCCCAGCATTTT.

This clone showed up just once. This chain joins TRBV6-5 and TRBJ1-5; D is possibly TRBD1 (5 bases). The CDR3 length is 13 residues. Germline V CDR1 and CDR2: MNHEY, SVGAGI. The germline V and J ends were trimmed by 6 bases and 1 base, with 7 bases remaining between them. Written as DNA, the CDR3 is TGTGCCAGCAGCGCAGGGAGCAATCAGCCCCAGCATTTT. It codes for CASSAGSNQPQHF.

This clone was detected once. CDR3 loop: CASSDGGGDSKQPQHF. The CDR3 DNA follows: TGTGCCAGCAGTGACGGGGGGGGAGACTCAAAGCAGCCCCAGCATTTT. V usage is TRBV28 and J usage is TRBJ1-5; the D gene is possibly TRBD1 (5 bases). In germline, CDR1 is MDHEN, CDR2 SYDVKM. Deletions cut 5 bases from V and 7 bases from J, with 21 bases between. This CDR3 is 16 amino acids long.

The chain combines TRBV7-2 with TRBJ2-7; possible D gene TRBD1, 5 bases. CDR3 length: 15 amino acids. V lost 1 base, J lost 0 bases, and 10 bases lay in between. The germline gives CDR1 SGHTA, CDR2 FQGNSA. The CDR3 here is CASSLEGWSSYEQYF. The CDR3 coding sequence is TGTGCCAGCAGCTTAGAGGGGTGGAGCTCCTACGAGCAGTACTTC.

The chain combines TRBV7-9 with TRBJ2-3; the match to TRBD1 covers 11 bases. Looked up from germline, CDR1 is SEHNR and CDR2 is FQNEAQ (reference sequence). This CDR3 spans 16 amino acids. V was clipped by 3 bases and J by 4 bases; unmatched bases: 6. The CDR3 loop is CASSFTPGQGADTQYF. In DNA, the CDR3 is TGTGCCAGCAGCTTCACACCGGGACAGGGGGCAGATACGCAGTATTTT.

Here the CDR3 reads CASIRGGDTQYF. In DNA form, the CDR3 reads TGTGCCAGCATTCGCGGGGGGGATACGCAGTATTTT. The chain uses TRBV28 and TRBJ2-3, with TRBD2 matching over 8 bases. This CDR3 contains 12 residues. The germline V gene has CDR1 MDHEN and CDR2 SYDVKM. J gave up 6 bases and V 7 bases, and 3 bases lay outside the gene matches.

This clone showed up just a few times. The chain uses TRBV28 and TRBJ2-3, with 9 positions matching TRBD1. The germline CDR1 and CDR2 sequences are MDHEN and SYDVKM. The CDR3 spans 15 residues. J was trimmed by 3 bases and V by 2 bases; bases with no gene match: 3. The CDR3 spells CASSLGTGWTDTQYF. In DNA, the CDR3 is TGTGCCAGCAGTTTAGGGACAGGGTGGACAGATACGCAGTATTTT.

This CDR3 reads CASRREELADTQYF. For the CDR3, the DNA is TGTGCCAGCCGTAGGGAGGAGTTGGCAGATACGCAGTATTTT. This chain connects TRBV7-2 to TRBJ2-3, with D perhaps matching TRBD2 (6 bases). The germline V gene has CDR1 SGHTA and CDR2 FQGNSA. The CDR3 totals 14 residues. V dropped 8 bases and J dropped 4 bases, with 16 bases sitting between them.

The V gene is TRBV4-3, the J gene TRBJ2-5; the D is unclear. The J call may be mistaken, given a closer DNA end match to TRBJ2-7. Germline V lookup: CDR1 LGHNA, CDR2 YSLEER. This CDR3 region has 15 residues. CDR3 DNA sequence: TGCGCCAGCAGCCAAGAATCCGGCAGTTCCTACGAGCAGTACTTC. This gives the protein CASSQESGSSYEQYF.

The chain couples TRBV18 to TRBJ1-1; TRBD1 matches at 7 bases. CDR3 length: 14 amino acids. V was pared by 6 bases and J by 1 base, with 5 bases of the junction left unmatched. Looked up from germline, CDR1 is KGHSH and CDR2 is LQKENI. In nucleotides, the CDR3 is TGTGCCAGCTCGACAGGGTTTGGGAACACTGAAGCTTTCTTT. Amino acids: CASSTGFGNTEAFF.

This clone was detected only once. The V gene is TRBV7-3, the J gene TRBJ1-5, with D perhaps matching TRBD1 (5 bases). Trimming took off 6 bases at V and 6 bases at J, with 12 bases between the two ends. The length of the CDR3 is 13 residues. CDR1 and CDR2 (germline): SGHTA, FQGTGA. The CDR3 spells CASSPSGGQPQHF. The CDR3 DNA reads TGTGCCAGCAGTCCTTCGGGGGGTCAGCCCCAGCATTTT.

The V gene is TRBV21-1, the J gene TRBJ2-7. TRBV21-1 is described as a pseudogene. This CDR3 is built from 17 residues. CDR3 sequence (DNA): TGTGCCAGCTTAAGGCATTGCCTACAAGGGCCCAGGTACGAGCAGTACTTC. This codes for CASLRHCLQGPRYEQYF.

A few counts support this clone. The gene calls are TRBV5-1 and TRBJ1-2; 7 bases line up with TRBD1. The CDR3 consists of 14 residues. With V trimmed by 0 bases and J by 4 bases, 3 bases remained unmatched. Germline V gene data show CDR1 as SGHRS and CDR2 as YFSETQ. The CDR3 here is CASSLEGALYGYTF. The CDR3 DNA reads TGCGCCAGCAGCTTGGAGGGGGCCCTCTATGGCTACACCTTC. The complete variable domain, with remaining parts taken from reference TRBV5-1 and TRBJ1-2, reads KAGVTQTPRYLIKTRGQQVTLSCSPISGHRSVSWYQQTPGQGLQFLFEYFSETQRNKGNFPGRFSGRQFSNSRSEMNVSTLELGDSALYLCASSLEGALYGYTFGSGTRLTVV.

CDR3: CASSVGRATDYEQYF. Written as DNA, the CDR3 is TGTGCCAGCAGCGTCGGGAGGGCCACCGACTACGAGCAGTACTTC. This sequence joins TRBV9 and TRBJ2-7, with 8 bases fitting TRBD2. The germline CDR1 and CDR2 sequences are SGDLS and YYNGEE. This CDR3 spans 15 amino acids. The V and J ends lost 2 bases and 3 bases, in that order; junction bases with no gene match: 7.

CDR3: CASSILGTGNTGELFF. The CDR3, as DNA: TGTGCCAGTAGTATATTGGGGACAGGGAACACCGGGGAGCTGTTTTTT. The V gene is TRBV19, the J gene TRBJ2-2; the match to TRBD1 covers 8 bases. Per germline, CDR1 LNHDA and CDR2 SQIVND (reference sequence). CDR3 size: 16 residues. V lost 2 bases, J lost 1 base, and 3 bases stayed unmatched.

This chain uses TRBV7-9 with TRBJ1-1; D uncertain. Trimming stripped 1 base from V and 0 bases from J, with 18 bases between. Germline-derived CDR1 and CDR2 are SEHNR and FQNEAQ (reference sequence). The CDR3 contains 18 residues. CDR3 sequence (DNA): TGTGCCAGCAGCTTAGGAAGGTGGCGCAGCCAAATGAACACTGAAGCTTTCTTT. Protein: CASSLGRWRSQMNTEAFF.